This T cell receptor (beta chain) was obtained from a study of T cells after yellow fever vaccination. Study findings and constraints: Weaker in magnitude, the secondary response showed a faster peak on day 5 versus 15.

A 5'RACE template-switching step, the method used to make TCR cDNA, added a universal primer site and UMIs. TCRdb reprocessed the 5' RACE reads via MiXCR and lists one record per CDR3 protein. Of fewer than 450,000 distinct CDR3 sequences in the sample, roughly 12% were seen once. To note about this clonotype: Its antigen is unidentified.

Trimming removed 6 bases from V and 1 base from J; junction bases left unmatched: 9. Germline V gene data show CDR1 as SGHTA and CDR2 as FQGNSA. The CDR3 extends over 16 amino acids. The genes are TRBV7-2 and TRBJ2-3; 8 bases are a match to TRBD2. This TCR was sampled from a man aged 18 to 30 who received the YFV17D yellow fever vaccine. The source was PBMCs, collected on the day of the first yellow fever vaccination. CDR3 DNA: TGTGCCAGCAGTTTAACCCCGCGGGGGGGCACAGATACGCAGTATTTT. It yields the protein CASSLTPRGGTDTQYF.